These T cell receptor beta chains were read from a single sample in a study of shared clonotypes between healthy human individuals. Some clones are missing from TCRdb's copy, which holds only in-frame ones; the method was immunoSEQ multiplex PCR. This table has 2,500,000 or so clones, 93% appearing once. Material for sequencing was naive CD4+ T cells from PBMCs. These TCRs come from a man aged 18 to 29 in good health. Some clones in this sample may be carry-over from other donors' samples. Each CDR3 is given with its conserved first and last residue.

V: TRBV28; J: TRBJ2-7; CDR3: CASSSSGAPEAYEQYF
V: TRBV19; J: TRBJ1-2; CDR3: CASHRGRGYTF
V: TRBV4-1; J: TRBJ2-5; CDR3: CASSQSLGGRGQETQYF
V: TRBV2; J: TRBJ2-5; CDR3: CASSEGLYSQETQYF
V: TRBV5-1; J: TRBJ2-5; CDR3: CASSSPDREETQYF
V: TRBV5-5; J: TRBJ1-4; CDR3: CASSFGFRQGAEDEKLFF
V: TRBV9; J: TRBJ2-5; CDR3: CASSPQGGDRETQYF
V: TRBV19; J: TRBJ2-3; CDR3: CASSASAGADTQYF
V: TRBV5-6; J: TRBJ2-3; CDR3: CASSLAGIGSTDTQYF
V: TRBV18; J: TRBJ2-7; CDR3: CASSPPTGQQQYF
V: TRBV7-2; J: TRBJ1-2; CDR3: CASSFYRGANYGYTF
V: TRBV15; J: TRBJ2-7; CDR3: CATSRDVDSRYEQYF
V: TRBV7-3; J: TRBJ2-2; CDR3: CASSLRGLAGGELFF
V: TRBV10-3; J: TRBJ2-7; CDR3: CAISESEGITWQYF
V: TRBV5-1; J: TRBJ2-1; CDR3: CASSFGTGGRNEQFF
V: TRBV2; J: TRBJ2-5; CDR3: CASSGGRGYQETQYF
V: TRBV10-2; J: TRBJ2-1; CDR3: CASSTGGSYNEQFF
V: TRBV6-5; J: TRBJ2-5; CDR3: CASRRLAAEETQYF
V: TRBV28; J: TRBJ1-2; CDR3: CASSPETTGYYGYTF
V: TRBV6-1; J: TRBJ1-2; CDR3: CASAPQAVRGYTF
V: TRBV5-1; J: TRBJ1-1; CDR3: CASSLRTDVNTEAFF
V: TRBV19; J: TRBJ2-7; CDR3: CASSTVQGQFYEQYF
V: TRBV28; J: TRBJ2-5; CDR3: CASSPGLAKETQYF
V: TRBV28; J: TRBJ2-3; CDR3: CASSLSAGTPPDTQYF
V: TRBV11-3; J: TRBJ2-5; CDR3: CASSPGTSGRAPETQYF
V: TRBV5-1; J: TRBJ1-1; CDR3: CASSLGRPNTEAFF
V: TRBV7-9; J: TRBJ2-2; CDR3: CAAHGASNTGELFF
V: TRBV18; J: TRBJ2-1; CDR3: CASSPPSGRSSNEQFF
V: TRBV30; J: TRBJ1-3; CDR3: CAWGTGVVPGNTIYF
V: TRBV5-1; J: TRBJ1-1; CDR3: CASSVLGTGSEAFF
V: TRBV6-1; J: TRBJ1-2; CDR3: CASSPGNYGYTF
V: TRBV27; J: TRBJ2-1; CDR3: CASSLYRVGPVEQFF
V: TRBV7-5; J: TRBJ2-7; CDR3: CVRSSTPSGSDEQYF
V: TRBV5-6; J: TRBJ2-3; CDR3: CASNLAGVPSRADTQYF
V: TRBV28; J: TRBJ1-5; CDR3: CASSLDQPSRGYQPQHF
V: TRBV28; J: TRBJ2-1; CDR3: CASSQYRDWLSSYNEQFF
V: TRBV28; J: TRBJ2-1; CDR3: CATHPRGSYNEQFF
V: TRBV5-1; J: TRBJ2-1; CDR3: CASSLDRGHYNEQFF
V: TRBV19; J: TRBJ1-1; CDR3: CASTGQGAMNTEAFF
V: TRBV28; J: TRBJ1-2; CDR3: CASSGDRYGYTF
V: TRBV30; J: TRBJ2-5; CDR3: CASSFLYQETQYF
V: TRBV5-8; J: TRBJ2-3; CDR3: CASSGGTAYISDTQYF